This T cell receptor (beta chain) comes out of a study of blood T cell repertoires in COVID-19. Turning to the study itself: Samples came from the United States, Italy and Spain, spanning acute and convalescent COVID-19. T cells, B-cell-depleted T cells, or PBMCs supplied cDNA or gDNA.

There are 15 residues in the CDR3. Original handling: Amplification with reference gene primers provided the estimates of nucleated cell counts. Some clones are missing from TCRdb's copy, which holds only in-frame ones; the method was immunoSEQ multiplex PCR. The DNA was the basis for D and trimming; V, J and clone size are from that table. Of more than 15,000 clones listed, roughly 90% are singletons. Sequencing was carried out using peripheral blood. The clonotype originates from a woman aged 55-69 years with active COVID-19. The rearrangement uses TRBV12-2 and TRBJ1-2; the table's D gene call, TRBD1, was not cross checked with the DNA. TRBV12-2 is noted as a pseudogene. The CDR3 DNA follows: TGTGCAAGTCGCCCGATTAAACAGGGGGCGGAAGGCTACACCTTC. Translation: CASRPIKQGAEGYTF.